This passage covers 25 T cell receptor beta chains from one sample sequenced in a study of Ad26.COV2.S vaccination and SARS-CoV-2 variants. Noted treatment: around 19 received Ad26.COV2.S at low or high dose, single or two shots; 5 received placebo; per-sample allocation not given. Collection of samples fell on day 63 after the first vaccine or placebo injection. Only in-frame clones appear in the TCRdb table, and some are missing; sequencing was by immunoSEQ multiplex PCR. The data show 300,000 to 350,000 clones, with 85% to 90% seen just once and 5.5% held by the top ten. The starting material was peripheral blood, obtained in a trial of Ad26.COV2.S vaccine versus placebo. The receptor source for this set is a person between 18 and 60 years old who received the Ad26.COV2.S COVID-19 vaccine or a placebo.

This chain joins TRBV9 and TRBJ2-5, with D possibly matching TRBD2 (6 bases). V was cut by 0 bases and J by 7 bases, with 10 bases left in between. The V gene's germline CDR1 is SGDLS and CDR2 YYNGEE. CDR3 size: 13 residues. The CDR3 protein is CASSVGGGGTQYF. CDR3 nucleotides: TGTGCCAGCAGCGTAGGTGGGGGAGGGACCCAGTACTTC.

The chain is built from TRBV7-2 and TRBJ1-1; the match to TRBD1 covers 7 bases. Germline V CDR1 and CDR2: SGHTA, FQGNSA. The CDR3 runs to 14 residues. V lost 5 bases, J lost 6 bases, and 9 bases stayed unmatched. In DNA form, the CDR3 reads TGTGCCAGCAGCCTCTTCTCTACAGGGGCTGAAGCTTTCTTT. Translating gives CASSLFSTGAEAFF.

The chain joins TRBV5-1 to TRBJ2-7, with D perhaps given as TRBD1 or TRBD2 (5 bases each). Trimming stripped 6 bases from V and 2 bases from J, with 15 bases between. The CDR3 sequence is 14 residues long. The V gene's germline CDR1 is SGHRS and CDR2 YFSETQ. The CDR3 DNA is TGCGCCAGCAAATTGAACAGAGGGGCCTACGAGCAGTACGTC. This translates into CASKLNRGAYEQYV.

The chain employs TRBV6-5 and TRBJ1-1; D might be TRBD1 (5 bases). CDR1 is MNHEY, CDR2 SVGAGI, per germline. The V and J ends lost 4 bases and 0 bases respectively, with 9 bases between them. CDR3 size: 14 residues. Here the CDR3 reads CASSFSRVNTEAFF. The CDR3 region has the DNA TGTGCCAGCAGTTTCTCCAGGGTGAACACTGAAGCTTTCTTT.

The chain is built from TRBV10-3 and TRBJ1-3; D gene uncertain. The CDR3 extends over 13 amino acids. V dropped 11 bases and J dropped 4 bases, with 15 bases sitting between them. Germline values: CDR1 ENHRY, CDR2 SYGVKD. The CDR3 reads CAHAAGGGNTIYF. The DNA of the CDR3 is TGTGCCCACGCAGCCGGAGGCGGAAACACCATATATTTT.

This chain joins TRBV10-3 and TRBJ1-1; TRBD1 aligns across 7 bases. The CDR3 has 14 amino acids. Germline V gene sequence: CDR1 ENHRY, CDR2 SYGVKD. V trimming: 7 bases; J trimming: 0 bases; junction bases outside the gene matches: 5. CDR3 DNA: TGTGCCATCACCTCCGGGACAGTGAACACTGAAGCTTTCTTT. Translation: CAITSGTVNTEAFF.

In this sample, this clone turned up once. At the DNA level, this CDR3 is encoded by other sequences in the same sample as well. This chain links TRBV19 with TRBJ2-1; D is ambiguous. The CDR3 runs 13 residues. From germline, CDR1 is LNHDA and CDR2 SQIVND (reference sequence). V was pared by 3 bases and J by 3 bases, with 6 bases between. The CDR3 region is CASSIDVYNEQFF. The CDR3, as DNA: TGTGCCAGTAGTATCGACGTCTACAATGAGCAGTTCTTC.

This clone has only one observation. V is TRBV7-2 and J is TRBJ1-5; 7 bases line up with TRBD1. The CDR3 has 15 residues. Germline lookup yields CDR1 SGHTA and CDR2 FQGNSA. V lost 1 base, J lost 5 bases, and 5 bases stayed unmatched. The CDR3 DNA follows: TGTGCCAGCAGCTTAGTCGCAGGGGGATATCAGCCCCAGCATTTT. It codes for CASSLVAGGYQPQHF.

The genes are TRBV11-2 and TRBJ2-1, with D tentatively TRBD2 (5 bases). Deletions cut 3 bases from V and 5 bases from J, with 20 bases between. In germline, CDR1 is SGHAT, CDR2 FQNNGV. This CDR3 region has 17 residues. The CDR3 DNA follows: TGTGCCAGCAGCTTGTTCCCCCCCCGGACTGCTAACAATGAGCAGTTCTTC. Translating it yields CASSLFPPRTANNEQFF.

A few counts support this clone. The chain couples TRBV19 to TRBJ2-7; 9 nucleotides line up with TRBD1. Germline V CDR1 and CDR2: LNHDA, SQIVND (reference sequence). CDR3 length: 16 residues. V lost 4 bases, J lost 2 bases, and 9 bases stayed unmatched. The CDR3 coding sequence is TGTGCCAGTAGTACCTCCGACAGGGGGGCTGCCTACGAGCAGTACTTC. Translating it yields CASSTSDRGAAYEQYF.

V is TRBV7-2 and J is TRBJ2-1; 8 nucleotides match TRBD2. Germline trimming cut 5 bases from V and 7 bases from J; bases unmatched to any gene: 10. In germline, CDR1 is SGHTA, CDR2 FQGNSA. The CDR3 is 15 amino acids. CDR3 coding DNA: TGTGCCAGCAGCCTCACCCCTAGCGGGCTAAATGAGCAGTTCTTC. It encodes CASSLTPSGLNEQFF.

The chain recombines TRBV7-9 with TRBJ2-7; D is perhaps TRBD1 (6 bases). In germline, CDR1 is SEHNR, CDR2 FQNEAQ (reference sequence). The CDR3 extends over 15 amino acids. V lost 5 bases to trimming and J lost 2 bases, with 16 bases between them. The CDR3 bases are TGTGCCAGCAGCAACAGACAGGTCCACACCTACGAGCAGTACTTC. Translated, it gives CASSNRQVHTYEQYF.

The CDR3, as DNA: TGTGCCAGCAGCTTGGAGTGGGACAGCGCTAATACGCAGTATTTT. Amino acid sequence: CASSLEWDSANTQYF. The V call is TRBV5-5, the J call TRBJ2-3; the match to TRBD1 covers 7 bases. Germline assignment: CDR1 SGHKS and CDR2 YYEKEE (reference sequence). V dropped 0 bases and J dropped 7; count of bases not matched to a gene: 8. CDR3 length: 15 residues.

This chain links TRBV18 with TRBJ2-1; D is uncertain. Germline CDR1 and CDR2: KGHSH and LQKENI. V was shortened by 6 bases and J by 5 bases, with 8 bases between the two germline ends. The CDR3 covers 12 residues. DNA of the CDR3: TGTGCCAGCTCTCGACAAGACAATGAGCAGTTCTTC. It yields the protein CASSRQDNEQFF.

Only one count was recorded for this clone. The chain employs TRBV14 and TRBJ2-7; 10 bases are shared with TRBD1. Germline values: CDR1 SGHDN, CDR2 FVKESK. This CDR3 is 14 amino acids long. Trimming at V came to 2 bases and at J to 6 bases, leaving 4 bases not matched to a gene. Here the CDR3 reads CASSQSGTGVEQYV. In nucleotides, the CDR3 is TGTGCCAGCAGCCAATCCGGGACAGGGGTCGAGCAGTACGTC.

The chain couples TRBV7-9 to TRBJ1-1; D remains ambiguous. The germline V and J ends were trimmed by 1 base and 3 bases, with 9 bases remaining between them. This CDR3 is built from 14 residues. Germline CDR1 reads SEHNR; CDR2 reads FQNEAQ (reference sequence). In nucleotides, the CDR3 is TGTGCCAGCAGCTTAGTGAGGGATTACACTGAAGCTTTCTTT. The encoded protein is CASSLVRDYTEAFF.

The CDR3 DNA reads as TGTGCCAGCAGTTCCCAGGGCTCCGGCTACACCTTC. This sequence encodes CASSSQGSGYTF. This chain connects TRBV12-3 or TRBV12-4 to TRBJ1-2; the D gene is possibly TRBD1 (5 bases). The CDR3 consists of 12 residues. V gave up 4 bases and J gave up 8 bases, with 11 bases separating them.

This chain links TRBV15 with TRBJ2-7; D tentatively fits TRBD1 or TRBD2 (5 bases each). Germline V gives CDR1 LNHNV, CDR2 YYDKDF (reference sequence). The CDR3 consists of 18 residues. V lost 7 bases to trimming and J lost 1 base, with 26 bases between them. The CDR3 DNA reads as TGTGCCACCAAGGGCCAATCGGGGCGACCCGGTTTTTCCTACGAGCAGTACTTC. It translates to CATKGQSGRPGFSYEQYF. The full variable domain, completed using reference TRBV15 and TRBJ2-7, is DAMVIQNPRYQVTQFGKPVTLSCSQTLNHNVMYWYQQKSSQAPKLLFHYYDKDFNNEADTPDNFQSRRPNTSFCFLDIRSPGLGDTAMYLCATKGQSGRPGFSYEQYFGPGTRLTVT.

V usage is TRBV5-4 and J usage is TRBJ1-2; perhaps TRBD1 as D (5 bases). Germline CDR1 and CDR2: SGHNT and YYREEE (reference sequence). V gave up 1 base and J gave up 1 base, with 8 bases separating them. This CDR3 has 14 residues. CDR3 region: CASSLRGFNYGYTF. CDR3 in DNA: TGTGCCAGCAGCTTGAGGGGCTTTAACTATGGCTACACCTTC.

The chain couples TRBV9 to TRBJ2-3; D uncertain. Germline V CDR1 and CDR2: SGDLS, YYNGEE. This CDR3 contains 13 residues. Trimming took 3 bases from V and 6 from J, leaving 11 bases between them. The CDR3 coding sequence is TGTGCCAGCAGCGAGGTCGATTTTGATACGCAGTATTTT. The encoded protein is CASSEVDFDTQYF. The full variable domain, its missing parts supplied by reference TRBV9 and TRBJ2-3, is DSGVTQTPKHLITATGQRVTLRCSPRSGDLSVYWYQQSLDQGLQFLIQYYNGEERAKGNILERFSAQQFPDLHSELNLSSLELGDSALYFCASSEVDFDTQYFGPGTRLTVL.

This clone was seen repeatedly, ten times or more. The CDR3 DNA sequence: TGTGCCAGTAGTATAGGATCCGGGGGGTTTGGCGCTTTCTTT. Translating gives CASSIGSGGFGAFF. This chain links TRBV19 with TRBJ1-1, with D possibly matching TRBD1 (5 bases). Germline V gives CDR1 LNHDA, CDR2 SQIVND (reference sequence). The CDR3 length is 14 residues. The V end was cut by 1 base, the J end by 11 bases, with 17 bases between.

The chain joins TRBV18 to TRBJ2-2; D is perhaps TRBD2 (6 bases). The germline V and J ends were trimmed by 0 bases and 4 bases, with 15 bases remaining between them. The CDR3 is 17 amino acids. Germline CDR1 KGHSH, CDR2 LQKENI. The CDR3 reads CASSPPTGSRGTGELFF. The CDR3 nucleotides read TGTGCCAGCTCACCACCGACCGGGAGCAGAGGCACCGGGGAGCTGTTTTTT.

The CDR3 DNA is TGTGCCAGCAGCCACACCACGAGTGAAGCTTTCTTT. Its translation is CASSHTTSEAFF. This chain connects TRBV6-5 to TRBJ1-1, with D unclear. CDR3 length equals 12 residues. Germline V gene lookup returns CDR1 MNHEY and CDR2 SVGAGI. The germline V and J ends were trimmed by 6 bases and 7 bases, with 12 bases remaining between them.

This clone was picked up one time. The chain carries TRBV27 and TRBJ2-5; no firm D call. This CDR3 is built from 13 residues. V was pared by 2 bases and J by 5 bases, with 9 bases between. Germline values: CDR1 MNHEY, CDR2 SMNVEV (reference sequence). This chain's CDR3 is CASSLVGQETQYF. The CDR3 DNA is TGTGCCAGCAGTTTAGTAGGGCAGGAGACCCAGTACTTC.

This chain joins TRBV7-2 and TRBJ2-3, with no clear D. This CDR3 region has 13 residues. Trimming removed 4 bases from V and 2 bases from J, with 7 bases in between. The germline gives CDR1 SGHTA, CDR2 FQGNSA. CDR3 bases: TGTGCCAGCAGCTCACGATACACAGATACGCAGTATTTT. Residues: CASSSRYTDTQYF.